The 29 T cell receptor beta chains reported below all come from one sample, sequenced in a study of blood T cell repertoires in COVID-19. Assay: immunoSEQ multiplex PCR; the TCRdb copy retains only in-frame clones and omits some. The sample yields about 120,000 clones, 70% to 90% seen once. The sequenced sample was peripheral blood. These TCRs come from a man aged 50-59 years with acute or convalescent COVID-19.

V is TRBV6-5 and J is TRBJ1-2, with D uncertain. In germline, CDR1 is MNHEY, CDR2 SVGAGI. The CDR3 is 13 amino acids. V lost 7 bases, J lost 0 bases, and 9 bases lay in between. CDR3 in DNA: TGTGCCAGCACCAGAGGGCCTAACTATGGCTACACCTTC. It translates to CASTRGPNYGYTF.

The gene calls are TRBV28 and TRBJ2-1; 7 bases are a match to TRBD1. Germline lookup yields CDR1 MDHEN and CDR2 SYDVKM. This CDR3 spans 15 amino acids. Unmatched junction bases numbered 9, after V lost 5 bases and J lost 5 bases. CDR3 region: CASSTIGGSDNEQFF. In DNA, the CDR3 is TGTGCCAGCAGTACTATAGGGGGCTCAGACAATGAGCAGTTCTTC.

This clone was observed once. The chain couples TRBV13 to TRBJ1-1, with D unresolved. The CDR3 loop spans 11 amino acids. Trimming stripped 7 bases from V and 1 base from J, with 4 bases between. Germline V lookup: CDR1 PRHDT, CDR2 FYEKMQ (reference sequence). The CDR3 DNA is TGTGCCAGCACGGGGAACACTGAAGCTTTCTTT. Protein product: CASTGNTEAFF.

The rearrangement joins TRBV4-1 to TRBJ1-1, with D unclear. The length of the CDR3 is 13 residues. Trimming removed 2 bases at V and 1 base at J, with 5 bases between. Germline CDR1 is MGHRA and CDR2 is YSYEKL. The CDR3 sequence: CASSQYPNTEAFF. The CDR3 bases are TGCGCCAGCAGCCAATATCCGAACACTGAAGCTTTCTTT.

The rearrangement joins TRBV18 to TRBJ2-5, with 10 positions matching TRBD1. Trimming removed 5 bases from V and 4 bases from J; junction bases left unmatched: 10. This CDR3 comprises 16 residues. Germline assignment: CDR1 KGHSH and CDR2 LQKENI. The CDR3 DNA is TGTGCCAGCTCAGCGTGGGACAGGGGCTTGGGAGAGACCCAGTACTTC. Translation: CASSAWDRGLGETQYF.

The chain links TRBV28 to TRBJ2-7; D perhaps matches TRBD1 (6 bases). Germline V gene lookup returns CDR1 MDHEN and CDR2 SYDVKM. The CDR3 covers 12 residues. The CDR3 DNA sequence: TGTGGGGACAAACGACCCTCCTACGAGCAGTACTTC. The encoded protein is CGDKRPSYEQYF.

This clone was seen a single time. The chain has TRBV7-3 and TRBJ2-2, with no clear D. The CDR3 has 14 residues. The ends were cut back, 2 bases at V and 2 bases at J, with 6 bases in the middle. Germline V lookup: CDR1 SGHTA, CDR2 FQGTGA. This CDR3 is CASSLGHNTGELFF. The CDR3 nucleotides read TGTGCCAGCAGCTTAGGGCATAACACCGGGGAGCTGTTTTTT. Full variable domain (outside the CDR3, taken from reference TRBV7-3 and TRBJ2-2): GAGVSQTPSNKVTEKGKYVELRCDPISGHTALYWYRQSLGQGPEFLIYFQGTGAADDSGLPNDRFFAVRPEGSVSTLKIQRTERGDSAVYLCASSLGHNTGELFFGEGSRLTVL.

This chain joins TRBV19 and TRBJ2-1; the match to TRBD1 covers 9 bases. CDR1 LNHDA and CDR2 SQIVND come from the germline V gene (reference sequence). Losses at the gene ends were 3 bases for V and 7 bases for J; bases not matched to a gene: 7. The CDR3 extends over 15 amino acids. The CDR3 sequence: CASSIETGGWNEQFF. CDR3 bases: TGTGCCAGTAGTATCGAGACAGGGGGTTGGAATGAGCAGTTCTTC.

The rearrangement joins TRBV2 to TRBJ2-1; 10 bases are shared with TRBD1. Germline V gene lookup returns CDR1 SNHLY and CDR2 FYNNEI. The CDR3 runs 16 residues. V was clipped by 6 bases and J by 4 bases; unmatched bases: 9. This CDR3 reads CASSPPGQGPYNEQFF. CDR3 bases: TGTGCCAGCAGCCCCCCGGGACAGGGGCCATACAATGAGCAGTTCTTC.

This sequence joins TRBV2 and TRBJ2-4; D possibly corresponds to TRBD1 (6 bases). CDR3 length: 13 amino acids. V shed 4 bases and J shed 4 bases, with 8 bases lying between them. Germline loops: CDR1 SNHLY, CDR2 FYNNEI. Here the CDR3 DNA reads TGTGCCAGCAGTGGACAGGCGAAAAACATTCAGTACTTC. This sequence encodes CASSGQAKNIQYF. Variable domain in full (rest from reference TRBV2 and TRBJ2-4): EPEVTQTPSHQVTQMGQEVILRCVPISNHLYFYWYRQILGQKVEFLVSFYNNEISEKSEIFDDQFSVERPDGSNFTLKIRSTKLEDSAMYFCASSGQAKNIQYFGAGTRLSVL.

This rearrangement joins TRBV6-5 to TRBJ2-7; 12 bases are a match to TRBD2. CDR1 MNHEY and CDR2 SVGAGI come from the germline V gene. V lost 6 bases and J lost 7; bases outside the gene matches: 4. This CDR3 spans 13 amino acids. The CDR3 here is CASRSSGRGEQYF. The CDR3 region has the DNA TGTGCCAGCAGGTCTAGCGGGAGGGGGGAGCAGTACTTC.

The rearrangement joins TRBV5-4 to TRBJ1-2, with TRBD1 matching 7 bases. Germline V lookup: CDR1 SGHNT, CDR2 YYREEE (reference sequence). V lost 4 bases, J lost 8 bases, and 5 bases stayed unmatched. The CDR3 is 12 residues long. The CDR3 nucleotides are TGTGCCAGCAGCCCCGGGACAGACGGCTACACCTTC. It codes for CASSPGTDGYTF.

The chain uses TRBV9 and TRBJ2-5, with 9 bases that match TRBD2. Trimming cost V 0 bases and J 5 bases; bases outside gene matches: 8. The germline V gene has CDR1 SGDLS and CDR2 YYNGEE. The CDR3 runs to 16 residues. The CDR3 bases are TGTGCCAGCAGCGTAGCGACTAGCGGAGATAGCGAGACCCAGTACTTC. It specifies CASSVATSGDSETQYF.

The gene calls are TRBV9 and TRBJ2-2, with D uncertain. The germline V gene encodes CDR1 SGDLS and CDR2 YYNGEE. The V end was cut by 0 bases, the J end by 2 bases, with 11 bases between. The CDR3 contains 16 residues. CDR3 sequence: CASSVAARVNTGELFF. CDR3 DNA sequence: TGTGCCAGCAGCGTAGCTGCACGAGTAAACACCGGGGAGCTGTTTTTT.

This chain links TRBV7-9 with TRBJ2-2; possibly TRBD1 for D (5 bases). Looked up from germline, CDR1 is SEHNR and CDR2 is FQNEAQ (reference sequence). With 4 bases removed from V and 7 bases from J, the gap between germline ends came to 10 bases. The CDR3 spans 13 residues. The CDR3 protein is CASSSQGGGELFF. The CDR3 nucleotides read TGTGCCAGCAGCTCGCAGGGTGGCGGGGAGCTGTTTTTT. The variable domain in full, completed from reference TRBV7-9 and TRBJ2-2, reads DTGVSQNPRHKITKRGQNVTFRCDPISEHNRLYWYRQTLGQGPEFLTYFQNEAQLEKSRLLSDRFSAERPKGSFSTLEIQRTEQGDSAMYLCASSSQGGGELFFGEGSRLTVL.

The chain couples TRBV5-5 to TRBJ1-1; D not resolved. The CDR3 has 15 amino acids. Trimming shortened V by 0 bases and J by 5 bases, and 14 bases separated the two germline ends. The V gene's germline CDR1 is SGHKS and CDR2 YYEKEE (reference sequence). For the CDR3, the DNA is TGTGCCAGCAGCTTGGAGATATCGGGGAAAACTGAAGCTTTCTTT. Its translation: CASSLEISGKTEAFF.

This clone was recorded once. This chain connects TRBV7-2 to TRBJ1-3; D gene ambiguous. V lost 0 bases and J 3 bases, leaving 9 bases between the germline ends. The CDR3 is made up of 15 amino acids. Germline CDR1 and CDR2: SGHTA and FQGNSA. CDR3 sequence (DNA): TGTGCCAGCAGCTTAGCGGCCCCAATTGGAAACACCATATATTTT. Protein sequence: CASSLAAPIGNTIYF.

V usage is TRBV15 and J usage is TRBJ2-1; the D is unclear. V shed 0 bases and J shed 3 bases, with 3 bases lying between them. Germline V CDR1 and CDR2: LNHNV, YYDKDF (reference sequence). This CDR3 region has 13 residues. CDR3 protein: CATSRDIYNEQFF. CDR3 nucleotides: TGTGCCACCAGCAGAGACATCTACAATGAGCAGTTCTTC.

The chain employs TRBV10-1 and TRBJ2-1, with TRBD2 matching over 8 bases. With 2 bases clipped from V and 0 bases from J, the junction kept 9 bases outside the gene matches. In germline, CDR1 is WNHNN, CDR2 SYGVQD (reference sequence). The CDR3 length is 18 residues. As DNA, the CDR3 is TGCGCCAGCAGTGAGAACCTAGCGGGTACGAGCTCCTACAATGAGCAGTTCTTC. Protein: CASSENLAGTSSYNEQFF.

CDR3 protein: CASSQAGTGQLTAFF. The CDR3 region has the DNA TGTGCCAGCAGCCAAGCCGGGACAGGCCAACTAACAGCTTTCTTT. The chain carries TRBV4-2 and TRBJ1-1, with 8 bases matching TRBD1. Germline V lookup: CDR1 LGHNA, CDR2 YNFKEQ. The CDR3 spans 15 residues. V gave up 1 base and J gave up 10 bases; unmatched junction bases: 11.

In DNA form, the CDR3 reads TGTGCCAGCAGTTTAAGAACAAATCTTTTCTATGGCTACACCTTC. It specifies CASSLRTNLFYGYTF. This chain links TRBV28 with TRBJ1-2; no reliable D call. The CDR3 covers 15 residues. The V end was cut by 2 bases, the J end by 4 bases, with 14 bases between. Germline V gene sequence: CDR1 MDHEN, CDR2 SYDVKM.

The V call is TRBV28, the J call TRBJ1-5, with TRBD1 as a possible D gene (5 bases). The CDR3 length is 15 residues. Looked up from germline, CDR1 is MDHEN and CDR2 is SYDVKM. Deletions cut 1 base from V and 4 bases from J, with 11 bases between. The chain's CDR3 is CASSLLGADNQPQHF. The CDR3 coding sequence is TGTGCCAGCAGTTTATTAGGGGCAGATAATCAGCCCCAGCATTTT. Using reference TRBV28 and TRBJ1-5 for the parts outside the CDR3, the full variable domain is DVKVTQSSRYLVKRTGEKVFLECVQDMDHENMFWYRQDPGLGLRLIYFSYDVKMKEKGDIPEGYSVSREKKERFSLILESASTNQTSMYLCASSLLGADNQPQHFGDGTRLSIL.

CDR3 nucleotides: TGTGCCAGCAGTTACCTCGCGGGAGGAGTTCATACGCAGTATTTT. This sequence encodes CASSYLAGGVHTQYF. The J gene is TRBJ2-3, the V gene TRBV6-5, with 8 bases identical to TRBD2. The germline V gene has CDR1 MNHEY and CDR2 SVGAGI. This CDR3 spans 15 amino acids. V was pared by 2 bases and J by 7 bases, with 8 bases of the junction left unmatched.

The chain is built from TRBV4-2 and TRBJ1-2; 10 positions agree with TRBD1. Germline values: CDR1 LGHNA, CDR2 YNFKEQ. The CDR3 loop spans 17 amino acids. V was clipped by 3 bases and J by 0 bases; unmatched bases: 7. CDR3 coding DNA: TGTGCCAGCAGCCACACTGGGACAGGGGCTACTAACTATGGCTACACCTTC. Translated: CASSHTGTGATNYGYTF.

Only one count was recorded for this clone. This chain uses TRBV19 with TRBJ1-1; D ambiguous. CDR1 and CDR2 (germline): LNHDA, SQIVND (reference sequence). Between the trimmed V and J ends, which lost 1 base and 5 bases, there was a span of 14 bases. This CDR3 is built from 15 residues. The CDR3 reads CASSIVSIGGTEAFF. In nucleotides, the CDR3 is TGTGCCAGTAGTATAGTTTCCATCGGAGGGACTGAAGCTTTCTTT.

The V and J genes are TRBV18 and TRBJ2-2, with D maybe TRBD2 (5 bases). Germline V gives CDR1 KGHSH, CDR2 LQKENI. The CDR3 contains 15 residues. Deletions cut 3 bases from V and 0 bases from J, with 8 bases between. CDR3 nucleotide sequence: TGTGCCAGCTCACCTTCGACTACGAACACCGGGGAGCTGTTTTTT. Encoded protein: CASSPSTTNTGELFF.

The rearrangement uses TRBV30 and TRBJ2-1; 7 bases are shared with TRBD2. Unmatched junction bases numbered 6, after V lost 4 bases and J lost 6 bases. The germline V gene has CDR1 GTSNPN and CDR2 SVGIG (reference sequence). The CDR3 totals 13 residues. The CDR3 is CAWTSGQINEQFF. For the CDR3, the DNA is TGTGCCTGGACTAGCGGACAAATCAATGAGCAGTTCTTC.

The V and J genes are TRBV6-5 and TRBJ1-2, with D possibly being TRBD1 (6 bases). The CDR3 is made up of 15 amino acids. CDR1 MNHEY and CDR2 SVGAGI come from the germline V gene. Trimming cost V 5 bases and J 0 bases, with 13 bases left between them. CDR3 nucleotides: TGTGCCAGCAGTCGTTACAGGGAATCTAACTATGGCTACACCTTC. Protein: CASSRYRESNYGYTF.

V usage is TRBV19 and J usage is TRBJ2-1; 9 nucleotides match TRBD1. The CDR3 is 17 amino acids. Germline loops: CDR1 LNHDA, CDR2 SQIVND (reference sequence). V lost 4 bases, J lost 2 bases, and 9 bases stayed unmatched. The CDR3 DNA reads as TGTGCCAGTAGTAGACCCTACGGGACAGGGACCTACAATGAGCAGTTCTTC. Its translation is CASSRPYGTGTYNEQFF.